The 20 T cell receptor beta chains below were found in one sample sequenced in a study of blood T cell repertoires in COVID-19. Sequencing used immunoSEQ multiplex PCR; TCRdb keeps in-frame clones, though not all of them. The sample yields more than 250,000 clones, 90% seen once. The sample consisted of peripheral blood. These receptors all stem from a woman in her fifties or sixties with COVID-19, enrolled during active disease.

The V gene is TRBV5-1, the J gene TRBJ1-2; 7 bases are a match to TRBD1. This CDR3 contains 14 residues. Germline V gene lookup returns CDR1 SGHRS and CDR2 YFSETQ. J was trimmed by 4 bases and V by 2 bases; bases with no gene match: 5. CDR3 coding DNA: TGCGCCAGCAGCTTACAGGGGCCCCCCTATGGCTACACCTTC. Translation: CASSLQGPPYGYTF.

The chain is built from TRBV2 and TRBJ1-5, with D maybe TRBD1 (5 bases). Trimming removed 3 bases from V and 0 bases from J, with 9 bases in between. The length of the CDR3 is 15 residues. Germline V gene data show CDR1 as SNHLY and CDR2 as FYNNEI. CDR3 DNA: TGTGCCAGCAGTGATGGGGCGATTAGCAATCAGCCCCAGCATTTT. Protein: CASSDGAISNQPQHF.

The CDR3 here is CASSRVNTEAFF. The CDR3 DNA sequence: TGTGCCAGCAGCCGGGTGAACACTGAAGCTTTCTTT. V gene TRBV7-2 combines with J gene TRBJ1-1; D ambiguous. CDR3 size: 12 residues. Germline V gene sequence: CDR1 SGHTA, CDR2 FQGNSA. V lost 5 bases to trimming and J lost 0 bases, with 4 bases between them.

This chain links TRBV11-2 with TRBJ1-1; D possibly corresponds to TRBD1 (5 bases). Trimming took off 0 bases at V and 1 base at J, with 9 bases between the two ends. CDR1 is SGHAT, CDR2 FQNNGV, per germline. The length of the CDR3 is 15 residues. The CDR3 region has the DNA TGTGCCAGCAGCTTAGAAAGGACACCGAACACTGAAGCTTTCTTT. Its protein is CASSLERTPNTEAFF.

The V call is TRBV7-9, the J call TRBJ1-3, with TRBD1 as a possible D gene (5 bases). Germline V CDR1 and CDR2: SEHNR, FQNEAQ (reference sequence). The V and J ends lost 2 bases and 0 bases respectively, with 11 bases between them. The CDR3 runs to 16 residues. The CDR3 reads CASSLNHRSSGNTIYF. CDR3 in DNA: TGTGCCAGCAGCTTAAATCACAGGAGCTCTGGAAACACCATATATTTT. Drawing the rest from reference TRBV7-9 and TRBJ1-3, the complete variable domain is DTGVSQNPRHKITKRGQNVTFRCDPISEHNRLYWYRQTLGQGPEFLTYFQNEAQLEKSRLLSDRFSAERPKGSFSTLEIQRTEQGDSAMYLCASSLNHRSSGNTIYFGEGSWLTVV.

The CDR3: CASTLQGRRNQPQHF. The CDR3 DNA sequence: TGTGCCAGCACCCTACAGGGTCGGCGCAATCAGCCCCAGCATTTT. The J gene is TRBJ1-5, the V gene TRBV5-6, with D maybe TRBD1 (6 bases). Germline CDR1 and CDR2: SGHDT and YYEEEE. This CDR3 contains 15 residues. V shed 6 bases and J shed 2 bases, with 15 bases lying between them. The full variable domain, in which reference TRBV5-6 and TRBJ1-5 provide the parts outside the CDR3, is DAGVTQSPTHLIKTRGQQVTLRCSPKSGHDTVSWYQQALGQGPQFIFQYYEEEERQRGNFPDRFSGHQFPNYSSELNVNALLLGDSALYLCASTLQGRRNQPQHFGDGTRLSIL.

This chain connects TRBV12-5 to TRBJ2-7, with 9 positions matching TRBD2. There are 16 residues in the CDR3. V lost 3 bases, J lost 0 bases, and 6 bases stayed unmatched. Germline CDR1 reads LGHNT; CDR2 reads FRNRAP. The CDR3 DNA follows: TGTGCTAGTGGTTTTTCTAGCGGGACTTACTCCTACGAGCAGTACTTC. Its translation is CASGFSSGTYSYEQYF.

The chain employs TRBV19 and TRBJ2-3; 7 bases line up with TRBD2. CDR1 and CDR2 (germline): LNHDA, SQIVND (reference sequence). This CDR3 is built from 14 residues. Losses at the gene ends were 6 bases for V and 6 bases for J; bases not matched to a gene: 9. The CDR3 nucleotides read TGTGCCAGTAGCGGGCGGGAGAGGGCGGATACGCAGTATTTT. Protein: CASSGRERADTQYF.

The V call is TRBV9, the J call TRBJ2-7; D is possibly TRBD2 (5 bases). The germline V gene encodes CDR1 SGDLS and CDR2 YYNGEE. CDR3 length: 15 amino acids. Between the trimmed V and J ends, which lost 4 bases and 3 bases, there was a span of 17 bases. The CDR3 spells CASSPQTTGVYEQYF. The CDR3 nucleotides are TGTGCCAGCAGCCCCCAAACAACCGGGGTCTACGAGCAGTACTTC.

The rearrangement joins TRBV9 to TRBJ2-3; D gene ambiguous. CDR1 SGDLS and CDR2 YYNGEE come from the germline V gene. There are 15 residues in the CDR3. V dropped 0 bases and J dropped 2 bases, with 10 bases sitting between them. The CDR3: CASSVGVQLTDTQYF. CDR3 coding DNA: TGTGCCAGCAGCGTAGGGGTACAGCTCACAGATACGCAGTATTTT. Based on the CDR3 plus reference TRBV9 and TRBJ2-3, the full variable domain is DSGVTQTPKHLITATGQRVTLRCSPRSGDLSVYWYQQSLDQGLQFLIQYYNGEERAKGNILERFSAQQFPDLHSELNLSSLELGDSALYFCASSVGVQLTDTQYFGPGTRLTVL.

This rearrangement joins TRBV6-8 to TRBJ1-1, with D possibly matching TRBD1 (6 bases). In germline, CDR1 is MNHGY, CDR2 SAAAGT. V was shortened by 6 bases and J by 7 bases, with 12 bases between the two germline ends. CDR3 length: 12 amino acids. The CDR3 DNA reads as TGTGCCAGCAGACACGGACAGAGTGAAGCTTTCTTT. Translating it yields CASRHGQSEAFF.

This chain links TRBV19 with TRBJ2-7, with 11 bases lining up with TRBD1. The V gene end was trimmed by 5 bases and the J gene end by 7 bases; junction bases not matched to a gene: 13. Germline V gives CDR1 LNHDA, CDR2 SQIVND (reference sequence). The CDR3 sequence is 16 residues long. CDR3 nucleotides: TGTGCCAGTAGTCCAGTCATAGGACAGGGGGCGTCTGAGCAGTACTTC. It yields the protein CASSPVIGQGASEQYF.

The chain joins TRBV7-3 to TRBJ1-1, with 8 bases aligning to TRBD1. V lost 2 bases to trimming and J lost 11 bases; unmatched junction nucleotides: 16. Germline V gives CDR1 SGHTA, CDR2 FQGTGA. This CDR3 comprises 16 residues. Written as DNA, the CDR3 is TGTGCCAGCAGCTTAGGTGTAGGCAGGGGGCCTCGATCGGCTTTCTTT. This encodes CASSLGVGRGPRSAFF.

The chain combines TRBV3-1 (or the pseudogene TRBV3-2) with TRBJ2-3, with 10 bases fitting TRBD2. Trimming cost V 0 bases and J 10 bases; bases outside gene matches: 4. Germline V lookup: CDR1 LGHDT, CDR2 YNNKEL (reference sequence). The CDR3 sequence is 14 residues long. CDR3 nucleotides: TGTGCCAGCAGCCAAGATACTAGCGGGAAAGCGCAGTATTTT. This gives the protein CASSQDTSGKAQYF.

This clone was counted a few times. The chain uses TRBV2 and TRBJ1-5; TRBD1 matches at 9 bases. Germline V gives CDR1 SNHLY, CDR2 FYNNEI. Trimming removed 2 bases from V and 12 bases from J; junction bases left unmatched: 11. The CDR3 is 15 amino acids. The CDR3 coding sequence is TGTGCCAGCAGTGAAACTCGGACAGGGGTCCGATTCCAGCATTTT. Amino acids: CASSETRTGVRFQHF. Looking up the rest from reference TRBV2 and TRBJ1-5 gives the full variable domain: EPEVTQTPSHQVTQMGQEVILRCVPISNHLYFYWYRQILGQKVEFLVSFYNNEISEKSEIFDDQFSVERPDGSNFTLKIRSTKLEDSAMYFCASSETRTGVRFQHFGDGTRLSIL.

The chain is built from TRBV6-6 and TRBJ1-2; D possibly corresponds to TRBD1 (5 bases). This CDR3 has 14 residues. V lost 2 bases, J lost 3 bases, and 10 bases lay in between. Germline V gene sequence: CDR1 MNHNY, CDR2 SVGAGI (reference sequence). Written as DNA, the CDR3 is TGTGCCAGCAGTTACGGGGCCCGCGACTATGGCTACACCTTC. It codes for CASSYGARDYGYTF.

This clone occurred once. The chain combines TRBV19 with TRBJ1-5; 7 nucleotides match TRBD1. The CDR3 spans 14 residues. V shed 5 bases and J 3 bases; nucleotides not matched to a gene: 4. The V gene's germline CDR1 is LNHDA and CDR2 SQIVND (reference sequence). In nucleotides, the CDR3 is TGTGCCAGTAGTGCGGGACAGACCAATCAGCCCCAGCATTTT. Its translation is CASSAGQTNQPQHF. The full variable domain, its missing parts supplied by reference TRBV19 and TRBJ1-5, is DGGITQSPKYLFRKEGQNVTLSCEQNLNHDAMYWYRQDPGQGLRLIYYSQIVNDFQKGDIAEGYSVSREKKESFPLTVTSAQKNPTAFYLCASSAGQTNQPQHFGDGTRLSIL.

This clone was seen once. The V call is TRBV7-2, the J call TRBJ2-1, with D tentatively TRBD2 (5 bases). This CDR3 region has 15 residues. The germline gives CDR1 SGHTA, CDR2 FQGNSA. Deletions cut 4 bases from V and 4 bases from J, with 14 bases between. The CDR3, as DNA: TGTGCCAGCAGCTACCTCGCGGGCGTTTACAATGAGCAGTTCTTC. Translated, it gives CASSYLAGVYNEQFF.

This clone was detected once. This sequence joins TRBV5-1 and TRBJ1-1; 11 bases are a match to TRBD1. CDR3 length equals 15 residues. The germline gives CDR1 SGHRS, CDR2 YFSETQ. The V segment lost 3 bases and the J segment 4 bases; nucleotides outside the gene matches: 5. The CDR3 reads CASSSSGTGGTEAFF. The CDR3 coding sequence is TGCGCCAGCAGCTCATCCGGGACAGGGGGCACTGAAGCTTTCTTT.

The chain employs TRBV19 and TRBJ2-1; 8 bases map to TRBD1. Trimming removed 8 bases from V and 5 bases from J; junction bases left unmatched: 11. This CDR3 region has 15 residues. In germline, CDR1 is LNHDA, CDR2 SQIVND (reference sequence). CDR3 in amino acids: CASSPFGQGNNEQFF. CDR3 bases: TGTGCCAGTTCCCCATTCGGACAGGGTAACAATGAGCAGTTCTTC.